These T cell receptor beta chains were read from a single sample in a study of identical twins. MiXCR, run by TCRdb on the 5' RACE reads, gives a single entry per CDR3 protein. Here the sample spans 450,000 or so distinct CDR3 sequences, over 12% being singletons. These data are also associated with another study on yellow fever vaccine responses in identical twins.

The sample comprised CD4+ T cells sorted from blood. These receptors were obtained from a woman younger than 35 in good health. CDR3s include the opening cysteine and the closing phenylalanine or tryptophan. D genes are given only for firm matches. Only some rows state a clone size, as once, few, many or a class for expanded clones.

V gene	J gene	D gene	clone size	CDR3 DNA	CDR3 protein
TRBV3-1	TRBJ1-2	-	few	TGTGCCAGCAGCCAACCAGGCAGTCGGGGCTACACCTTC	CASSQPGSRGYTF
TRBV10-3	TRBJ2-1	-	many	TGTGCCATCAGTGAGTCTAGTAGGAATGAGCAGTTCTTC	CAISESSRNEQFF
TRBV10-3	TRBJ2-3	-	few	TGTGCCATCAGTGAGACTAGTGTCGGGGCAGATACGCAGTATTTT	CAISETSVGADTQYF
TRBV28	TRBJ2-7	-	few	TGTGCCAGCGGAGGGACCTACGAGCAGTACTTC	CASGGTYEQYF
TRBV20-1	TRBJ2-3	TRBD1	many	TGCAGTGCCCTACGGACAGGGAGGACAGATACGCAGTATTTT	CSALRTGRTDTQYF
TRBV7-6	TRBJ2-7	-	-	TGTGCCAGCAGCTTGGCGTCTAGGTACTTC	CASSLASRYF
TRBV7-9	TRBJ1-4	TRBD1	few	TGTGCCAGCAGCTCATCAGGGGGCCTGGGTAATGAAAAACTGTTTTTT	CASSSSGGLGNEKLFF
TRBV5-1	TRBJ1-6	-	-	TGCGCCAGCAGCTTGGAATTTACGGCCAGGGATTCACCCCTCCACTTT	CASSLEFTARDSPLHF
TRBV6-5	TRBJ2-5	-	-	TGTGCCAGCAGTTACGCCGAAAAAGGAGAGACCCAGTACTTC	CASSYAEKGETQYF
TRBV11-2	TRBJ1-5	-	-	TGTGCCAGCAGCTTAGGCAGGGCTCAGCCCCAGCATTTT	CASSLGRAQPQHF
TRBV5-1	TRBJ2-1	TRBD1	-	TGCGCCAGCAGCTTGGTCGGGGACAGGGGGAATGAGCAGTTCTTC	CASSLVGDRGNEQFF
TRBV20-1	TRBJ2-7	-	-	TGCAGTGCTAGAGATAGGGTAACTTACGAGCAGTACTTC	CSARDRVTYEQYF
TRBV2	TRBJ2-1	TRBD2	few	TGTGCCAGCAGTTCGAACGGGACTAGCGGACCCCTGAGTGAGCAGTTCTTC	CASSSNGTSGPLSEQFF
TRBV9	TRBJ2-2	-	few	TGTGCCAGCAGCGTAGTAGGGGGGGGGAACACCGGGGAGCTGTTTTTT	CASSVVGGGNTGELFF
TRBV6-4	TRBJ2-2	-	few	TGTGCCAGCAGTCTTTCAGCGAACACCGGGGAGCTGTTTTTT	CASSLSANTGELFF
TRBV11-2	TRBJ2-5	-	-	TGTGCCAGCAGCAGGGGAGGCTTCGGGGAGACCCAGTACTTC	CASSRGGFGETQYF
TRBV7-8	TRBJ1-1	-	few	TGTGCCAGCAGCACGCGCTGGGGGGGGAACACTGAAGCTTTCTTT	CASSTRWGGNTEAFF
TRBV7-9	TRBJ1-1	TRBD1	few	TGTGCCAGCAGCTTAGTCCAGGGGGCCGCTGAAGCTTTCTTT	CASSLVQGAAEAFF
TRBV12-3/TRBV12-4	TRBJ2-1	-	many	TGTGCCAGCAGCCCTCCCCGGGGCTCCTACAATGAGCAGTTCTTC	CASSPPRGSYNEQFF
TRBV5-5	TRBJ2-7	-	few	TGTGCCAGCAGCTTGGCCGGGGGGACACCTTCCTTC	CASSLAGGTPSF
TRBV20-1	TRBJ2-1	-	few	TGCAGTGCTAGAGAGTACGCGAGTCGAGCGAATGAGCAGTTCTTC	CSAREYASRANEQFF
TRBV7-6	TRBJ1-3	-	many	TGTGCCAGCAGCTTAAGCTCTGGAAACACCATATATTTT	CASSLSSGNTIYF
TRBV6-5	TRBJ1-1	-	few	TGTGCCAGCAGTTACATAGATAACACTGAAGCTTTCTTT	CASSYIDNTEAFF
TRBV7-8	TRBJ2-1	-	-	TGTGCCAGCAGCTTCCTCGGGACTCAAAAAATGGAGCAGTTCTTC	CASSFLGTQKMEQFF
TRBV10-3	TRBJ2-7	-	few	TGTGCCATTGGAAACACCCAAAATTACGAGCAGTACTTC	CAIGNTQNYEQYF
TRBV7-9	TRBJ1-1	TRBD1	-	TGTGCCAGCAGCTCGGGACAGATTCACACTGAAGCTTTCTTT	CASSSGQIHTEAFF
TRBV29-1	TRBJ2-5	TRBD2	few	TGCAGCTTTACTAGCGGGTCGGAGACCCAGTACTTC	CSFTSGSETQYF
TRBV5-1	TRBJ2-1	-	many	TGCGCCAGCAGCTTGGGACAGCCCGGTGGGCAGTTCTTC	CASSLGQPGGQFF
TRBV24-1	TRBJ2-1	TRBD2	few	TGTGCCACCAGTGATTTGAAAGTTGCGGGAGGGCCGGGTGAGCAGTTCTTC	CATSDLKVAGGPGEQFF
TRBV29-1	TRBJ2-3	-	-	TGCAGCGTTGAAGAGGGCACAGATACGCAGTATTTT	CSVEEGTDTQYF
TRBV7-2	TRBJ1-5	TRBD1	-	TGTGCCACCGGCGCTACAGGGGCCCAGCCCCAGCATTTT	CATGATGAQPQHF
TRBV5-1	TRBJ1-2	-	few	TGCGCCAGCAGCTTGGTACATAACTATGGCTACACCTTC	CASSLVHNYGYTF
TRBV5-1	TRBJ2-6	-	-	TGCGCCAGCAGCCGGGAGATTGGGGTTGGCTTAGGATCTGGGGCCAACGTCCTGACTTTC	CASSREIGVGLGSGANVLTF
TRBV3-1	TRBJ1-2	-	once	TGTGCCAGCGGCCCGGTAGTAGGTGGCTACACCTTC	CASGPVVGGYTF
TRBV28	TRBJ1-5	TRBD1	few	TGTGCCAGCACGAGACAGGGGGTTCAGCCCCAGCATTTT	CASTRQGVQPQHF
TRBV18	TRBJ2-3	-	-	TGTGCCAGCTCACCATCAGTAACTAACACAGATACGCAGTATTTT	CASSPSVTNTDTQYF
TRBV7-8	TRBJ2-5	TRBD1	few	TGTGCCAGCAGCTTATATCCAGGGGGAGAGACCCAGTACTTC	CASSLYPGGETQYF
TRBV6-4	TRBJ2-7	-	-	TGTGCCAGCAGTGACTCGAAGAATTGCCTAAACCTTACCTACGAGCAGTACTTC	CASSDSKNCLNLTYEQYF
TRBV10-3	TRBJ2-6	-	-	TGTGCCATCAGTGAGGCAGGGGTCAACGTCCTGACTTTC	CAISEAGVNVLTF
TRBV3-1	TRBJ1-2	-	-	TGTGCCAGCAGCCAAGAGGCAGGACCTTATGGCTACACCTTC	CASSQEAGPYGYTF
TRBV28	TRBJ1-6	-	-	TGTGCCAGCAGTACCGGGTCCAGGGGCTTTTGGAATTCACCCCTCCACTTT	CASSTGSRGFWNSPLHF
TRBV6-2/TRBV6-3	TRBJ1-5	-	once	TGTGCCAGCAGCCAGGCCGTTAGCGTGGCCCAGCATTTT	CASSQAVSVAQHF
TRBV5-1	TRBJ2-3	-	few	TGCGCCAGCAGCTTGGCTAGTAACACAGATACGCAGTATTTT	CASSLASNTDTQYF
TRBV6-1	TRBJ2-7	TRBD2	many	TGTGCCAGCAAACTAGCGGGAGGACAAGAGCAGTACTTC	CASKLAGGQEQYF
TRBV6-5	TRBJ1-2	TRBD1	-	TGTGCCAGCAGTTACCGGGGGACAGCTAACTATGGCTACACCTTC	CASSYRGTANYGYTF